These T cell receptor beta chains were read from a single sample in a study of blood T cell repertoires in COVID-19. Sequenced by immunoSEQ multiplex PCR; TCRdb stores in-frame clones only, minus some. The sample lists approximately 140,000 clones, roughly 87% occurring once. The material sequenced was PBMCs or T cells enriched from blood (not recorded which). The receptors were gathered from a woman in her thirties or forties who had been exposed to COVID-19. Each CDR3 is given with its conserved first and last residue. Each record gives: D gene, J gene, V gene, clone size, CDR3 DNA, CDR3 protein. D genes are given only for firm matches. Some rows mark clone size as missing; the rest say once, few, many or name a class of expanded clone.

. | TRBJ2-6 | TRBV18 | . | TGTGCCAGCTCACCACCTTCGGGGGCCAACGTCCTGACTTTC | CASSPPSGANVLTF
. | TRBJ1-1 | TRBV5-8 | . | TGTGCCAGCAGCTTGGATGGGGGGATAGCTTTCTTT | CASSLDGGIAFF
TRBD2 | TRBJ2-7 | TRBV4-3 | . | TGCGCCAGCAGCCAAGGCCGGACTAGCGGGAGGGACGAGCAGTACTTC | CASSQGRTSGRDEQYF
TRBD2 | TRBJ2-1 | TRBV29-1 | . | TGCAGCGTTGAAGATCGGGGTAGCGGGAGGGCCTACAATGAGCAGTTCTTC | CSVEDRGSGRAYNEQFF
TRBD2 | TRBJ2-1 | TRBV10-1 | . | TGCGCCAGCAGTTCTAAAGCGGGAAGATACAATGAGCAGTTCTTC | CASSSKAGRYNEQFF
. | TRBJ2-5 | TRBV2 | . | TGTGCCAGCAGTGCTACGGCCCAGTACTTC | CASSATAQYF
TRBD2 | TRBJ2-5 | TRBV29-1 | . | TGCAGCGTTCCCGGGACTAGCGGGTTGGGGGCAGAGACCCAGTACTTC | CSVPGTSGLGAETQYF
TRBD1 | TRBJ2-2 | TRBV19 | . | TGTGCCAGTAGAATACAGGGGGCCGCGAACACCGGGGAGCTGTTTTTT | CASRIQGAANTGELFF
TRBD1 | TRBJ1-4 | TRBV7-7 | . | TGTGCCAGCAGCTCACTGACAGGGATAACAGCAACTAATGAAAAACTGTTTTTT | CASSSLTGITATNEKLFF
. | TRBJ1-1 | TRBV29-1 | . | TGCAGCGTTGACCGGACAGACATGAACACTGAAGCTTTCTTT | CSVDRTDMNTEAFF
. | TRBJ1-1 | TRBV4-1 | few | TGCGCCAGCAGCCAAATACAGACGAACACTGAAGCTTTCTTT | CASSQIQTNTEAFF
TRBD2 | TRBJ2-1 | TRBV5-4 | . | TGTGCCAGCAGCTCACCGGGACTAGCGCAGAATGAGCAGTTCTTC | CASSSPGLAQNEQFF
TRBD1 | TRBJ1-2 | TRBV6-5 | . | TGTGCCAGCAGTTACTCGTATTCCCGACAGGGGACTGGCTACACCTTC | CASSYSYSRQGTGYTF
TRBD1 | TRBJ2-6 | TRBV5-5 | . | TGTGCCAGCAGCTTTGGGACAGCGATCTCTGGGGCCAACGTCCTGACTTTC | CASSFGTAISGANVLTF
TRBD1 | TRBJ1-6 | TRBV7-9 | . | TGTGCCAGCAGCTCACGGACAGGCGGATCACCCCTCCACTTT | CASSSRTGGSPLHF
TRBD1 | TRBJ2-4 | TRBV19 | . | TGTGCCAGTAGAGGGACAGGGGACGCTGCCAAAAACATTCAGTACTTC | CASRGTGDAAKNIQYF
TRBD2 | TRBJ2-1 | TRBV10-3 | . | TGTGCCATCAGTGATACTAGCGGGTACTACAATGAGCAGTTCTTC | CAISDTSGYYNEQFF
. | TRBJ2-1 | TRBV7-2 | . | TGTGCCAGCAGCCCTACTAAGTCCCGAGAGCAGTTCTTC | CASSPTKSREQFF
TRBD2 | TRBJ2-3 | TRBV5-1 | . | TGCGCCAGCAGCTCGGGATATGACACGGGAGGTGGCACAGATACGCAGTATTTT | CASSSGYDTGGGTDTQYF
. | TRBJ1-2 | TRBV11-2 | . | TGTGCCAGCAGCTTAGAGCAGGGGACGGGGGGCTACACCTTC | CASSLEQGTGGYTF
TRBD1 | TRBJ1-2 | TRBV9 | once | TGTGCCAGCAGCCCCCATTTGGACAGGGCAGCTGGCTACACCTTC | CASSPHLDRAAGYTF
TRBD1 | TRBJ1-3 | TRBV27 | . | TGTGCCAGCGGTTCCGGGGACAGGGTAACTGGAAACACCATATATTTT | CASGSGDRVTGNTIYF